This T cell receptor (beta chain) was captured by sequencing in a study of cytomegalovirus exposure and HLA in healthy donors (dated by TCRdb to 2016 to 2017). For context, the study as a whole: A later analysis indicated that the roughly 130 validation repertoires were generated on the platform also employed for the 650 to 850 repertoires of the first cohort. The aim of the study was to test whether cataloging public T cell receptors could identify signatures of past pathogen exposure. A separate validation cohort of roughly 110 different subjects was used in addition to the roughly 620-subject first cohort. To predict cytomegalovirus infection status, the study combined high-throughput TCR immunosequencing, statistical association of individual TCRs with disease status, and machine learning.

The paper as a whole reports these results and caveats: In both the original and validation cohorts, the classifier was reported to diagnose cytomegalovirus status with high specificity and sensitivity. All 110 or so repertoires were used to score co-occurrence in the validation cohort in a later analysis, because that analysis had no HLA typing for the cohort. In a later analysis, TCRs clustered in the first cohort were found to also tend to co-occur in the approximately 110 validation repertoires, with roughly 93% of cluster scores above 0. A few of the identified cytomegalovirus-associated TCR beta chains were confirmed in vitro to be specific for cytomegalovirus antigens. The authors suggested that the approach could potentially be generalized to other disease states and immunological phenotypes. While some public TCRs were present in many individuals, most TCR sequences turned up only very rarely across donors. In the study, 150 to 200 TCR beta chains were listed as associated with cytomegalovirus.

The cysteine opens and the phenylalanine closes a CDR3 of 19 amino acids. Kept here is only the CDR3 DNA, which spans 57 bases and is read in frame from base 1. The germline V gene (reference sequence) gives CDR1 as GTSNPN and CDR2 as SVGIG. The germline ends are 29 bases apart after V is trimmed by 5 bases and J by 2 bases. Libraries were made using the immunoSEQ multiplex PCR assay. The original methods were these. A statistical classification framework was built to diagnose cytomegalovirus status from the catalog of TCR beta chain sequences. Imported from immuneACCESS, the table was reduced by TCRdb to in-frame sequences with V and J called. These copies leave out some clones; in studies compared against another copy, an unresolved V gene accounts for under half, and the cause of the remainder is not known. V, J and clone size were drawn from that table, and D and trimming were deduced from the DNA. This sample gives about 200,000 clones in total; 86% of them show up just once. The ten largest clones add up to approximately 1.5% of the sample.

The donors were included in the validation cohort of some 110 subjects, a group kept apart from the roughly 610-subject first cohort. Concerning this clone itself: The antigen it binds to is not known. Base qualities are not provided; no much larger clone lies one nucleotide away.

Sequencing used PBMCs. This sequence was found in a woman between 18 and 29 years old in good health and CMV-seronegative. The chain is encoded by TRBV30 joined to TRBJ2-3, and the D gene may be TRBD2, 5 bases matching. Here is the DNA: TGTGCCTGGGTTAATTTGGTAACTCGGGCCGCTAGCAACACAGATACGCAGTATTTT. Translated, this gives CAWVNLVTRAASNTDTQYF.